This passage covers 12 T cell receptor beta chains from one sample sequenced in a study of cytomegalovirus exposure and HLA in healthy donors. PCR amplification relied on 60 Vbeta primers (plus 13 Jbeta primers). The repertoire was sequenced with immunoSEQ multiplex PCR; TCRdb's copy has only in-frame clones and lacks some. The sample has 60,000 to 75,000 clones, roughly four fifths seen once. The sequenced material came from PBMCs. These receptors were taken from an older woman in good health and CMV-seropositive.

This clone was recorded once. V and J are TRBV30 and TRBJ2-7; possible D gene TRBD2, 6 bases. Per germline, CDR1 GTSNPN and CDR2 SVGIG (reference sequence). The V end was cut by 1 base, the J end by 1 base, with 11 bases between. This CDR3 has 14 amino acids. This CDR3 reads CAWSGMGLSYEQYF. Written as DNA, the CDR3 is TGTGCCTGGAGTGGAATGGGACTTTCCTACGAGCAGTACTTC. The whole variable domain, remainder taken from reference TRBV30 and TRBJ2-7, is SQTIHQWPATLVQPVGSPLSLECTVEGTSNPNLYWYRQAAGRGLQLLFYSVGIGQISSEVPQNLSASRPQDRQFILSSKKLLLSDSGFYLCAWSGMGLSYEQYFGPGTRLTVT.

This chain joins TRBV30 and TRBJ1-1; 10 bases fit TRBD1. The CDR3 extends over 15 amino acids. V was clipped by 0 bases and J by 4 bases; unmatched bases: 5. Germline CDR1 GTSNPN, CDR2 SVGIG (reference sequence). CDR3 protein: CAWSVVGTGATEAFF. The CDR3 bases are TGTGCCTGGAGTGTGGTAGGGACAGGGGCCACTGAAGCTTTCTTT.

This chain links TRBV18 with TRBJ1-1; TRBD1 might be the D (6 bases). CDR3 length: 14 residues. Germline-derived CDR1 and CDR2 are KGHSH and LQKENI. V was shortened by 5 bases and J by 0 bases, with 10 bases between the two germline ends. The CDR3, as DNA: TGTGCCAGCTCAGGACAGCTAATGAACACTGAAGCTTTCTTT. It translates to CASSGQLMNTEAFF. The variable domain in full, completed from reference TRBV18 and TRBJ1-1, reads NAGVMQNPRHLVRRRGQEARLRCSPMKGHSHVYWYRQLPEEGLKFMVYLQKENIIDESGMPKERFSAEFPKEGPSILRIQQVVRGDSAAYFCASSGQLMNTEAFFGQGTRLTVV.

CDR3 residues: CSVLPGLPGHEQYF. For the CDR3, the DNA is TGCAGCGTACTCCCGGGACTCCCTGGCCACGAGCAGTACTTC. The genes are TRBV29-1 and TRBJ2-7; perhaps TRBD2 as D (6 bases). Germline-derived CDR1 and CDR2 are SQVTM and ANQGSEA. The CDR3 consists of 14 residues. V lost 6 bases and J 5 bases, leaving 20 bases between the germline ends.

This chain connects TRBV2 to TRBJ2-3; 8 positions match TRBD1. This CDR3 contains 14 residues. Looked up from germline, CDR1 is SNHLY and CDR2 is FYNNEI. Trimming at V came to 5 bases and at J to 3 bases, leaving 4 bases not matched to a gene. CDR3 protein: CASSYDRGTDTQYF. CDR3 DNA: TGTGCCAGCAGTTATGACAGGGGAACAGATACGCAGTATTTT.

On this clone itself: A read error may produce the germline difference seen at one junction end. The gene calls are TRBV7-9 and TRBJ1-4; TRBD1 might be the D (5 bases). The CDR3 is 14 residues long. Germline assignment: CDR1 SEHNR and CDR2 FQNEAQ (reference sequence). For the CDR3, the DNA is TGTGCCATCAGCTATGGGACTTCGAATGAAAAACTGTTTTTT. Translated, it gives CAISYGTSNEKLFF. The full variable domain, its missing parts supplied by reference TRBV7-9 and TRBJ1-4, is DTGVSQNPRHKITKRGQNVTFRCDPISEHNRLYWYRQTLGQGPEFLTYFQNEAQLEKSRLLSDRFSAERPKGSFSTLEIQRTEQGDSAMYLCAISYGTSNEKLFFGSGTQLSVL.

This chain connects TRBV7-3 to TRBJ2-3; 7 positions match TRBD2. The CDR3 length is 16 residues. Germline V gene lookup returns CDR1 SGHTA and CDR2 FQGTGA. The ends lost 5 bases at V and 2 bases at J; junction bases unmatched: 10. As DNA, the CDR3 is TGTGCCAGCAGCCTAGGGTCTAGCGGATCCACAGATACGCAGTATTTT. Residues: CASSLGSSGSTDTQYF.

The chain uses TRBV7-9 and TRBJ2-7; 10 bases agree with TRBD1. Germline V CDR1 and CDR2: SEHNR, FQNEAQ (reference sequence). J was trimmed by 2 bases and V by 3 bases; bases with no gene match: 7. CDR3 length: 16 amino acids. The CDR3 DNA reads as TGTGCCAGCAGCTTTGAGGACAGGGGGAGACCCTACGAGCAGTACTTC. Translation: CASSFEDRGRPYEQYF.

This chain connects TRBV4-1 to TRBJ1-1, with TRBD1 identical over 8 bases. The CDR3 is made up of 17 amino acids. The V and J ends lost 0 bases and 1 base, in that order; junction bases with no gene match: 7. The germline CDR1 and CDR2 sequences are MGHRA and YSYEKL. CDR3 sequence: CASSQERQGARNTEAFF. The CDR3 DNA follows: TGCGCCAGCAGCCAAGAAAGGCAGGGGGCACGGAACACTGAAGCTTTCTTT.

The CDR3 protein is CASSFWEGNEQFF. The CDR3 DNA is TGTGCCAGCAGCTTTTGGGAGGGAAATGAGCAGTTCTTC. This chain joins TRBV5-4 and TRBJ2-1; 7 bases map to TRBD2. The germline CDR1 and CDR2 sequences are SGHNT and YYREEE (reference sequence). The CDR3 totals 13 residues. Trimming took 2 bases from V and 7 from J; bases not matched to a gene: 3.

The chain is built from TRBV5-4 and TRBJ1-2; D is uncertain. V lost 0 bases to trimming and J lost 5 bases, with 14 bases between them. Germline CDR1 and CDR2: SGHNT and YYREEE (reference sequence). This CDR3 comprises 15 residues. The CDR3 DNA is TGTGCCAGCAGCTTGGAAGGGCGCCGGGAATATGGCTACACCTTC. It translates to CASSLEGRREYGYTF.

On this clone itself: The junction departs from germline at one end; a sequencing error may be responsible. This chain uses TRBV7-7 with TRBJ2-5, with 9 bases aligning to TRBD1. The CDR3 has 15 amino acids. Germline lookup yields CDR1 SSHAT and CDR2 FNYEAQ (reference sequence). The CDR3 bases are TGTGCTAGCAGCCAGGAACCGGGACAGGGAGAGACCCAGTACTTC. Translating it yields CASSQEPGQGETQYF.